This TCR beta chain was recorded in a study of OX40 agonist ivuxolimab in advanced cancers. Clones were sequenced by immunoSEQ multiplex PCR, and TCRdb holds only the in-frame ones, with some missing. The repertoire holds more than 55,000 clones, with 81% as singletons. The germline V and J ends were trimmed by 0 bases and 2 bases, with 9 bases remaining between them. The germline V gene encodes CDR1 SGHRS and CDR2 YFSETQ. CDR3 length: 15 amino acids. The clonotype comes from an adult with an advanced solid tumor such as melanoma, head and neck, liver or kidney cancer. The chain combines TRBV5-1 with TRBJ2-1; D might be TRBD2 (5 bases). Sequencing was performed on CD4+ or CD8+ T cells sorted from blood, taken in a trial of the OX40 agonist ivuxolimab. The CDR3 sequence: CASSLGLNPYNEQFF. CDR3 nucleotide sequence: TGCGCCAGCAGCTTGGGACTAAATCCCTACAATGAGCAGTTCTTC.